This T cell receptor (beta chain) is from a study of blood T cell repertoires in COVID-19. The CDR3 totals 17 residues. CDR1 LNHNV and CDR2 YYDKDF come from the germline V gene (reference sequence). V dropped 5 bases and J dropped 1; count of bases not matched to a gene: 10. Assay: immunoSEQ multiplex PCR; the TCRdb copy retains only in-frame clones and omits some. The sample lists 470,000 or so clones; approximately 83% were seen once. This clonotype was obtained from a human donor in a cohort sampled during active COVID-19. The V gene is TRBV15, the J gene TRBJ2-3; 9 nucleotides line up with TRBD1. The sequenced sample was peripheral blood. The CDR3 spells CATSAFLWTGGTDTQYF. The CDR3, as DNA: TGTGCCACCAGCGCTTTTCTCTGGACAGGGGGCACAGATACGCAGTATTTT.